Presented here are 32 T cell receptor beta chains from one specimen sequenced in a study of T cells after yellow fever vaccination. TCRdb fed the 5' RACE reads into MiXCR, producing one record per CDR3 protein. The sample shows hundreds of thousands of distinct CDR3 sequences, roughly 17% of them seen only once. The sequenced sample was PBMCs, obtained less than 6 days after the first yellow fever vaccination. These receptors came from a man aged 18 to 30 who received the YFV17D yellow fever vaccine.

This clonotype was observed a handful of times. V gene TRBV20-1 combines with J gene TRBJ1-5; 7 bases agree with TRBD1. Germline V gives CDR1 DFQATT, CDR2 SNEGSKA (reference sequence). The CDR3 covers 17 residues. With V trimmed by 3 bases and J by 3 bases, 14 bases remained unmatched. The CDR3 DNA sequence: TGCAGTGCTAGTACCCATGAGACAGGGACCTACAATCAGCCCCAGCATTTT. It is translated as CSASTHETGTYNQPQHF.

This clonotype was seen ten or more times. The rearrangement uses TRBV7-2 and TRBJ1-6, with TRBD1 identical over 9 bases. The CDR3 is made up of 14 amino acids. V was clipped by 4 bases and J by 12 bases; unmatched bases: 7. Germline V gene lookup returns CDR1 SGHTA and CDR2 FQGNSA. DNA for the CDR3: TGTGCCAGCAGCTCCGGGACAGGGCAACGACCCCTCCACTTT. Its translation is CASSSGTGQRPLHF.

This rearrangement joins TRBV7-2 to TRBJ1-2, with D perhaps TRBD1 (5 bases). Trimming cost V 1 base and J 8 bases, with 23 bases left between them. Germline CDR1 is SGHTA and CDR2 is FQGNSA. The CDR3 is 17 residues long. The CDR3 DNA sequence: TGTGCCAGCAGCTTAGTGGCAGGGCAGGCTTTTATGGGGGGCTACACCTTC. The encoded protein is CASSLVAGQAFMGGYTF.

At least ten counts were recorded for this clonotype. The chain employs TRBV7-6 and TRBJ2-6; perhaps TRBD2 as D (6 bases). Trimming pared 0 bases from V and 1 base from J, leaving 13 bases between. The CDR3 sequence is 18 residues long. From germline, CDR1 is SGHVS and CDR2 FNYEAQ. The CDR3 spells CASSLAGGITSGANVLTF. CDR3 nucleotide sequence: TGTGCCAGCAGCTTAGCAGGCGGGATTACATCTGGGGCCAACGTCCTGACTTTC.

The chain recombines TRBV20-1 with TRBJ2-1; a possible D gene is TRBD2 (5 bases). There are 15 residues in the CDR3. Per germline, CDR1 DFQATT and CDR2 SNEGSKA (reference sequence). V lost 0 bases, J lost 4 bases, and 13 bases lay in between. CDR3 region: CSARDSSGSYNEQFF. CDR3 nucleotides: TGCAGTGCTAGAGATTCAAGCGGTTCTTACAATGAGCAGTTCTTC.

This clonotype was seen a few times. The chain employs TRBV28 and TRBJ2-3, with 13 bases matching TRBD2. CDR3 size: 18 residues. Unmatched junction bases numbered 8, after V lost 3 bases and J lost 2 bases. Germline assignment: CDR1 MDHEN and CDR2 SYDVKM. CDR3 sequence reads: CASSFSRTSGGVTDTQYF. In nucleotides, the CDR3 is TGTGCCAGCAGTTTCTCTCGGACTAGCGGGGGAGTCACAGATACGCAGTATTTT.

This clonotype has a handful of counts. The chain recombines TRBV7-2 with TRBJ2-4; D may correspond to TRBD1 or TRBD2 (5 bases each). CDR3 length equals 14 residues. V gave up 3 bases and J gave up 8 bases, with 14 bases separating them. Looked up from germline, CDR1 is SGHTA and CDR2 is FQGNSA. The CDR3 nucleotides read TGTGCCAGCAGCTTCCGGGACCGAGCAGACATTCAGTACTTC. Translation: CASSFRDRADIQYF.

The CDR3 here is CASSLSGGGSYLYGYTF. The CDR3 DNA sequence: TGCGCCAGCAGCTTGTCCGGAGGGGGGAGTTACCTCTATGGCTACACCTTC. This chain joins TRBV5-1 and TRBJ1-2, with D perhaps TRBD1 (6 bases). This CDR3 comprises 17 residues. The V gene's germline CDR1 is SGHRS and CDR2 YFSETQ. V was pared by 1 base and J by 4 bases, with 20 bases between.

This clonotype was seen only a few times. CDR3 nucleotides: TGCGCCAGCAGCTTTTCAAGCGGGGGGCGCACAGATACGCAGTATTTT. This codes for CASSFSSGGRTDTQYF. This chain links TRBV5-1 with TRBJ2-3, with 9 bases matching TRBD2. J was trimmed by 1 base and V by 2 bases; bases with no gene match: 5. The CDR3 has 16 amino acids. Germline-derived CDR1 and CDR2 are SGHRS and YFSETQ.

The rearrangement links TRBV7-9 to TRBJ1-2; D is possibly TRBD1 (6 bases). The CDR3 length is 13 residues. V was pared by 6 bases and J by 8 bases, with 16 bases between. Germline CDR1 reads SEHNR; CDR2 reads FQNEAQ (reference sequence). CDR3 nucleotides: TGTGCCAGCAGGCCGGACAGCTTCTTCGGCTACACCTTC. Amino acid sequence: CASRPDSFFGYTF.

The rearrangement uses TRBV20-1 and TRBJ2-5, with D perhaps TRBD1 or TRBD2 (7 bases each). Trimming pared 5 bases from V and 1 base from J, leaving 14 bases between. The CDR3 runs 14 residues. The germline CDR1 and CDR2 sequences are DFQATT and SNEGSKA (reference sequence). In DNA, the CDR3 is TGCAGTGCTGGGGGACAGCGGGGCCAAGAGACCCAGTACTTC. Its translation: CSAGGQRGQETQYF.

This clonotype was seen only a few times. The chain links TRBV12-3 or TRBV12-4 to TRBJ1-3, with no clear D. V was trimmed by 6 bases and J by 4 bases, leaving 7 bases between them. The CDR3 loop spans 12 amino acids. The CDR3 DNA reads TGTGCCAGCAGAGGCAGAGGAAACACCATATATTTT. Amino acids: CASRGRGNTIYF.

This clonotype has at least ten counts. V is TRBV7-2 and J is TRBJ1-2, with a possible D match to TRBD1 (5 bases). The V end was cut by 4 bases, the J end by 8 bases, with 14 bases between. CDR3 length: 13 amino acids. Germline CDR1 SGHTA, CDR2 FQGNSA. The CDR3 DNA sequence: TGTGCCAGCAGCTCGACAGCCGGAGGAGGCTACACCTTC. Translation: CASSSTAGGGYTF.

V and J are TRBV7-2 and TRBJ2-1; tentative D call: TRBD2 (7 bases). With 1 base removed from V and 9 bases from J, the gap between germline ends came to 13 bases. Germline V gives CDR1 SGHTA, CDR2 FQGNSA. This CDR3 is built from 14 residues. The DNA of the CDR3 is TGTGCCAGCAGCTTAGATACAGGGAGGGCTGAGCAGTTCTTC. Translating it yields CASSLDTGRAEQFF. The full variable domain, completed using reference TRBV7-2 and TRBJ2-1, is GAGVSQSPSNKVTEKGKDVELRCDPISGHTALYWYRQSLGQGLEFLIYFQGNSAPDKSGLPSDRFSAERTGGSVSTLTIQRTQQEDSAVYLCASSLDTGRAEQFFGPGTRLTVL.

The sample holds a few counts of this clonotype. The V gene is TRBV27, the J gene TRBJ2-2; tentatively, D is TRBD2 (5 bases). This CDR3 has 17 amino acids. Trimming removed 4 bases from V and 3 bases from J, with 18 bases in between. The germline V gene has CDR1 MNHEY and CDR2 SMNVEV (reference sequence). The CDR3 loop is CASSSRLSVEYTGELFF. The DNA for the CDR3 is TGTGCCAGCAGTTCCCGACTATCGGTTGAGTACACCGGGGAGCTGTTTTTT.

The chain carries TRBV7-6 and TRBJ2-2, with unresolved D. V was shortened by 10 bases and J by 4 bases, with 19 bases between the two germline ends. Per germline, CDR1 SGHVS and CDR2 FNYEAQ. The CDR3 length is 15 residues. CDR3 sequence reads: CATPKALGSTGELFF. The CDR3 DNA reads TGTGCCACCCCTAAAGCTTTAGGATCCACCGGGGAGCTGTTTTTT.

The chain links TRBV7-3 to TRBJ2-1, with 9 bases matching TRBD1. CDR3 length: 16 amino acids. The junction had 13 bases not matched to a gene; V was cut back by 5 bases and J by 8 bases. CDR1 and CDR2 from the germline V gene are SGHTA and FQGTGA. Written as DNA, the CDR3 is TGTGCCAGCAGCGCAACTACCGGGACAGGGAGACATGAGCAGTTCTTC. The encoded protein is CASSATTGTGRHEQFF.

This clonotype was seen a few times. V is TRBV20-1 and J is TRBJ2-1; TRBD1 matches at 10 bases. Germline V lookup: CDR1 DFQATT, CDR2 SNEGSKA (reference sequence). The CDR3 is 16 amino acids. The CDR3 nucleotides are TGCACCCCAGGGCTTCGACAGGGGGCCAACTACAATGAGCAGTTCTTC. Amino acids: CTPGLRQGANYNEQFF.

CDR3 region: CASSSKSGRTDSYEQYF. The CDR3 coding sequence is TGCGCCAGCAGCTCTAAATCCGGGAGGACAGACTCCTACGAGCAGTACTTC. This chain connects TRBV5-1 to TRBJ2-7; D perhaps matches TRBD2 (7 bases). V gave up 3 bases and J gave up 0 bases, with 19 bases separating them. The CDR3 extends over 17 amino acids. Germline V gene lookup returns CDR1 SGHRS and CDR2 YFSETQ.

The chain couples TRBV24-1 to TRBJ2-2; 7 bases align to TRBD2. This CDR3 is built from 17 residues. J gave up 0 bases and V 7 bases, and 10 bases lay outside the gene matches. CDR1 is KGHDR, CDR2 SFDVKD, per germline. CDR3 in amino acids: CATRASGGEANTGELFF. The CDR3 DNA is TGTGCCACCAGGGCCTCGGGGGGAGAGGCGAACACCGGGGAGCTGTTTTTT.

The chain's CDR3 is CASSLTSAGANVLTF. CDR3 coding DNA: TGTGCCAGCTCACTTACTAGCGCTGGGGCCAACGTCCTGACTTTC. V gene TRBV18 combines with J gene TRBJ2-6; TRBD2 matches at 7 bases. The CDR3 totals 15 residues. V was pared by 4 bases and J by 2 bases, with 2 bases of the junction left unmatched. In germline, CDR1 is KGHSH, CDR2 LQKENI. The full variable domain, rest sourced from reference TRBV18 and TRBJ2-6, is NAGVMQNPRHLVRRRGQEARLRCSPMKGHSHVYWYRQLPEEGLKFMVYLQKENIIDESGMPKERFSAEFPKEGPSILRIQQVVRGDSAAYFCASSLTSAGANVLTFGAGSRLTVL.

In its sample, this clonotype was seen a few times. The chain carries TRBV6-1 and TRBJ2-2; D uncertain. Germline CDR1 MNHNS, CDR2 SASEGT. The V end lost 8 bases, the J end lost 4 bases, and 14 bases lay between the germline ends. The CDR3 length is 14 residues. The CDR3 protein is CASCNAGPTGELFF. CDR3 coding DNA: TGTGCCAGCTGTAATGCAGGCCCCACCGGGGAGCTGTTTTTT.

The chain uses TRBV7-9 and TRBJ2-7; D ambiguous. The CDR3 length is 14 residues. Germline CDR1 reads SEHNR; CDR2 reads FQNEAQ (reference sequence). Trimming removed 3 bases from V and 0 bases from J, with 9 bases in between. The CDR3 nucleotides read TGTGCCAGCAGCTTCCTTACGAGCTCCTACGAGCAGTACGTC. This sequence encodes CASSFLTSSYEQYV.

In this sample, this clonotype turned up a few times. The chain links TRBV10-3 to TRBJ2-5, with a possible D match to TRBD2 (6 bases). The V end lost 6 bases, the J end lost 1 base, and 12 bases lay between the germline ends. The CDR3 runs 14 residues. Per the germline V gene, CDR1 is ENHRY and CDR2 is SYGVKD. The CDR3 region has the DNA TGTGCCATCAGGGCCGGGACTGCCCAAGAGACCCAGTACTTC. Translating gives CAIRAGTAQETQYF.

This sequence joins TRBV27 and TRBJ2-7, with D maybe TRBD1 (6 bases). This CDR3 is 15 amino acids long. Germline V gene sequence: CDR1 MNHEY, CDR2 SMNVEV (reference sequence). V gave up 5 bases and J gave up 2 bases, with 16 bases separating them. This CDR3 reads CASSPRAGDPYEQYF. The DNA for the CDR3 is TGTGCCAGCAGTCCGAGGGCAGGGGACCCCTACGAGCAGTACTTC.

The J gene is TRBJ2-7, the V gene TRBV7-2; the D gene is possibly TRBD1 (5 bases). Germline V gives CDR1 SGHTA, CDR2 FQGNSA. Trimming cost V 5 bases and J 5 bases, with 16 bases left between them. There are 14 residues in the CDR3. CDR3 sequence: CASSHGAKSDEQYV. As DNA, the CDR3 is TGTGCCAGCAGCCATGGGGCCAAATCCGACGAGCAGTACGTC.

The rearrangement uses TRBV12-3 or TRBV12-4 and TRBJ1-1, with a tentative D call TRBD1 (5 bases). V was cut by 3 bases and J by 11 bases, with 16 bases left in between. The CDR3 covers 13 residues. The CDR3 region has the DNA TGTGCCAGCAGTTTCAGCAGGGCCGGGTTGGCTTTCTTT. Translating gives CASSFSRAGLAFF.

This clonotype appeared a few times. The gene calls are TRBV20-1 and TRBJ1-4; 9 bases line up with TRBD1. V lost 0 bases, J lost 7 bases, and 3 bases stayed unmatched. Germline CDR1 is DFQATT and CDR2 is SNEGSKA (reference sequence). The CDR3 is made up of 14 amino acids. CDR3 coding DNA: TGCAGTGCTAGAGATACAGGGGGCGTTGAAAAACTGTTTTTT. The encoded protein is CSARDTGGVEKLFF.

Only a few counts were recorded for this clonotype. J is TRBJ2-3 and V is TRBV12-3 or TRBV12-4; D is ambiguous. The CDR3 covers 14 residues. Trimming cost V 8 bases and J 4 bases, with 16 bases left between them. The CDR3 DNA reads TGTGCCAGCTCCCGACCTGGTTTCCCAGATACGCAGTATTTT. Amino acids: CASSRPGFPDTQYF.

V usage is TRBV2 and J usage is TRBJ1-1; D unclear. Trimming removed 2 bases at V and 0 bases at J, with 7 bases between. Germline-derived CDR1 and CDR2 are SNHLY and FYNNEI. The CDR3 has 14 residues. In DNA form, the CDR3 reads TGTGCCAGCAGTGAACAGAACATGAACACTGAAGCTTTCTTT. It yields the protein CASSEQNMNTEAFF. The full variable domain, in which reference TRBV2 and TRBJ1-1 provide the parts outside the CDR3, is EPEVTQTPSHQVTQMGQEVILRCVPISNHLYFYWYRQILGQKVEFLVSFYNNEISEKSEIFDDQFSVERPDGSNFTLKIRSTKLEDSAMYFCASSEQNMNTEAFFGQGTRLTVV.

The genes are TRBV11-1 and TRBJ2-2; possibly TRBD1 for D (6 bases). The CDR3 is made up of 14 amino acids. Germline V gene lookup returns CDR1 SGHAT and CDR2 FQDESV (reference sequence). V lost 5 bases and J lost 6, with 13 bases in between. The CDR3 coding sequence is TGTGCCAGCAGCGGACAGTTTAGTCCCGGGGAGCTGTTTTTT. This codes for CASSGQFSPGELFF.

This clonotype was counted only a few times. This chain connects TRBV7-2 to TRBJ1-2; the D is unclear. This CDR3 has 14 amino acids. The germline V gene has CDR1 SGHTA and CDR2 FQGNSA. Trimming stripped 5 bases from V and 4 bases from J, with 14 bases between. CDR3 bases: TGTGCCAGCAGCGGCCGGGCCTCAGCCTATGGCTACACCTTC. It is translated as CASSGRASAYGYTF.